This TCR beta chain was identified during a study of cytomegalovirus exposure and HLA in healthy donors. The PCR used 60 Vbeta and 13 Jbeta primers. Profiling relied on immunoSEQ multiplex PCR, and the TCRdb table lists in-frame clones only, not all of them. The sample consists of about 98,000 clones, around 74% of them appearing once. The CDR3 loop spans 12 amino acids. V shed 6 bases and J shed 0 bases, with 6 bases lying between them. Germline loops: CDR1 MRHNA, CDR2 SNTAGT. This clone was recorded only once. Specimen: PBMCs. This rearrangement joins TRBV6-4 to TRBJ2-7; no firm D call. The receptor was derived from a male donor in good health and CMV-seronegative. As DNA, the CDR3 is TGTGCCAGCAGCCGACTCTCCTACGAGCAGTACTTC. Its protein is CASSRLSYEQYF.